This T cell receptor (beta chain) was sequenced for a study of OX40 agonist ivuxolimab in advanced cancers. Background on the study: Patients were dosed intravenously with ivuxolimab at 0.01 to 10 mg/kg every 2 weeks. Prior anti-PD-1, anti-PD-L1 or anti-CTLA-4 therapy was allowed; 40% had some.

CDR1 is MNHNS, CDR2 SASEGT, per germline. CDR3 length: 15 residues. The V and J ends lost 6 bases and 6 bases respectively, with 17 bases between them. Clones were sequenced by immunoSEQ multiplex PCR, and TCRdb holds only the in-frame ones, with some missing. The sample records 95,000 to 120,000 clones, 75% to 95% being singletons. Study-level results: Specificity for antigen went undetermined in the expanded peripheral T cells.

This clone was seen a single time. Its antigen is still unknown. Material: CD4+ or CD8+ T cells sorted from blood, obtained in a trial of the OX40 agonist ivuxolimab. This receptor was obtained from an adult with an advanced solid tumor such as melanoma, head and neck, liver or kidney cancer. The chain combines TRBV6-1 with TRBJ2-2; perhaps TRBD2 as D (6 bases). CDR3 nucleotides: TGTGCCAGCAGGAAGGCCGGGACTCCCGCCGGGGAGCTGTTTTTT. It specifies CASRKAGTPAGELFF.